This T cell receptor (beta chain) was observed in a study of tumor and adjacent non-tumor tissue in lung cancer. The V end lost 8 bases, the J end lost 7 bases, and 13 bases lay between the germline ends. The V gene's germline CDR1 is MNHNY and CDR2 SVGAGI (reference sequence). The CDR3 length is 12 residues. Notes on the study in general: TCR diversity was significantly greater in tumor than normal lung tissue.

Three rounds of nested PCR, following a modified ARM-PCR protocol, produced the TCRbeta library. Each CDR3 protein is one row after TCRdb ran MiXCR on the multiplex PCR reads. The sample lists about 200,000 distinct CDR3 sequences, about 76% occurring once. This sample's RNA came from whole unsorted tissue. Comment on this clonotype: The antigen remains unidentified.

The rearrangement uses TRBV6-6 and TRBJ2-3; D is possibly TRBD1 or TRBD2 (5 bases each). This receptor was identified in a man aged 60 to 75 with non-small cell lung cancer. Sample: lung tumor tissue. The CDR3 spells CASEDTGNTQYF. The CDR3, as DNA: TGTGCCAGCGAGGACACGGGGAATACGCAGTATTTT.